This T cell receptor (beta chain) was sequenced during a study of cytomegalovirus exposure and HLA in healthy donors. PCR used 60 Vbeta primers and 13 Jbeta primers. Produced via immunoSEQ multiplex PCR; TCRdb's table is partial and in-frame only. The data show around 220,000 clones, with more than 60% seen just once and 15% to 17% held by the top ten. Germline CDR1 and CDR2: SGHTA and FQGNSA. The CDR3 runs 15 residues. Trimming took 1 base from V and 5 from J; bases not matched to a gene: 6. The V gene is TRBV7-2, the J gene TRBJ2-3, with TRBD2 identical over 7 bases. The source is a man in his forties in good health and CMV-seronegative. The source material was PBMCs. The CDR3 coding sequence is TGTGCCAGCAGCTTAGGCCCCCTAGCGGAAGATACGCAGTATTTT. Translating it yields CASSLGPLAEDTQYF. The whole variable domain, remainder taken from reference TRBV7-2 and TRBJ2-3, is GAGVSQSPSNKVTEKGKDVELRCDPISGHTALYWYRQSLGQGLEFLIYFQGNSAPDKSGLPSDRFSAERTGGSVSTLTIQRTQQEDSAVYLCASSLGPLAEDTQYFGPGTRLTVL.